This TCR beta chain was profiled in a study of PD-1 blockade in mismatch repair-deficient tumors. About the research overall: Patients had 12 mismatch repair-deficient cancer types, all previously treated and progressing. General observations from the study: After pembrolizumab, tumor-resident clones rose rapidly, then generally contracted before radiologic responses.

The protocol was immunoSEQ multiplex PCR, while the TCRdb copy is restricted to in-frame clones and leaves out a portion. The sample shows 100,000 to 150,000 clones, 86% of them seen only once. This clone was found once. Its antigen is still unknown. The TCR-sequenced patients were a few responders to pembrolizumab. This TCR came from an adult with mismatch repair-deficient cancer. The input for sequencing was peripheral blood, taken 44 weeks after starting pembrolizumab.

This CDR3 reads CASSGQQGLEVAQYF. The CDR3 nucleotides read TGTGCCAGCAGCGGGCAACAGGGGTTGGAGGTAGCGCAGTATTTT. The chain has TRBV9 and TRBJ2-3; TRBD1 agrees at 7 bases. The CDR3 is 15 residues long. V was pared by 3 bases and J by 10 bases, with 14 bases of the junction left unmatched. Germline V gene sequence: CDR1 SGDLS, CDR2 YYNGEE.